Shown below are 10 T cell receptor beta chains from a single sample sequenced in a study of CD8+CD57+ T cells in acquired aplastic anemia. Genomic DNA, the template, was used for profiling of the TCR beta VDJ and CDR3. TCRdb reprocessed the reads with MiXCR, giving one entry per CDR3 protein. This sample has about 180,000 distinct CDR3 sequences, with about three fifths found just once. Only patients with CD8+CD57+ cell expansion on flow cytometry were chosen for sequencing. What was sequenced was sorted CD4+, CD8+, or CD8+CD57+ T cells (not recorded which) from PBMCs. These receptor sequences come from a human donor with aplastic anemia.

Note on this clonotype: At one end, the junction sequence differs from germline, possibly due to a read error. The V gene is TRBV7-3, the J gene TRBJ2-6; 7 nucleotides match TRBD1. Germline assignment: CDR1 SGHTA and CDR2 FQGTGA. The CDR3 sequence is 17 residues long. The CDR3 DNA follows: TGTGCTAGCAGCTTAAAGGGACAGAGCTCTGGGGCCAACGTCCTGACTTTC. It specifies CASSLKGQSSGANVLTF.

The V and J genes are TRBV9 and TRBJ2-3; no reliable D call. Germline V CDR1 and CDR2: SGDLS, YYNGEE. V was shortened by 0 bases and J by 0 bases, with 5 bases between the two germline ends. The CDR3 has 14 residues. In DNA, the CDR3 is TGTGCCAGCAGCGTAGACTCTAGCACAGATACGCAGTATTTT. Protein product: CASSVDSSTDTQYF.

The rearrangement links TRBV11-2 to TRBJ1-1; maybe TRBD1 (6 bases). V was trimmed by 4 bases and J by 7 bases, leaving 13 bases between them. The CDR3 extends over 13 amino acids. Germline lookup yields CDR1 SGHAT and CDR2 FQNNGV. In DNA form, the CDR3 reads TGTGCCAGCAGCTCTCAGGGGCGGAGTGAAGCTTTCTTT. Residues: CASSSQGRSEAFF.

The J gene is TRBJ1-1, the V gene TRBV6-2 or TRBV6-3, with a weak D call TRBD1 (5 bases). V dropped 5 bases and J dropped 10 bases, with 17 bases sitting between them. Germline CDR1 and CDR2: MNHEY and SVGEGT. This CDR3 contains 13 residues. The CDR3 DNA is TGTGCCAGCAGTGCTTTCAGGGAGGCAGGAGCTTTCTTT. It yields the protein CASSAFREAGAFF.

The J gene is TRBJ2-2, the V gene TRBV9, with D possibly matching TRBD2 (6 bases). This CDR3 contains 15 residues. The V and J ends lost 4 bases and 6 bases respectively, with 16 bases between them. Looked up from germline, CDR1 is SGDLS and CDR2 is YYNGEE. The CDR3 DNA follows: TGTGCCAGCAGCCTCGGAGGGACCGCGGCCGGGGAGCTGTTTTTT. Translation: CASSLGGTAAGELFF.

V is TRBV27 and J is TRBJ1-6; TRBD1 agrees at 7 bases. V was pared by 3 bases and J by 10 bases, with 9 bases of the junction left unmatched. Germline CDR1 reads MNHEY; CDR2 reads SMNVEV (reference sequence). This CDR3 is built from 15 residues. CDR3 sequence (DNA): TGTGCCAGCAGTTTTGAGACAGGGTATAGCTCACCCCTCCACTTT. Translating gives CASSFETGYSSPLHF.

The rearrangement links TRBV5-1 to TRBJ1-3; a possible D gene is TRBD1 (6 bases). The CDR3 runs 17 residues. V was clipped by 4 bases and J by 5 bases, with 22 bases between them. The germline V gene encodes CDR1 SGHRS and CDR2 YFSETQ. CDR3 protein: CASSRSVNRDTRNTIYF. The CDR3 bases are TGCGCCAGCAGCCGAAGTGTCAACCGGGACACTAGAAACACCATATATTTT.

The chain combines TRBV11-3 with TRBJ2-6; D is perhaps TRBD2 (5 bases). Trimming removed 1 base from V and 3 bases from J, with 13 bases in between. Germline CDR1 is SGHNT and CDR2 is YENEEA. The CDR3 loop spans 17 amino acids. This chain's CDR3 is CASSLVSSGSGANVLTF. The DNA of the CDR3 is TGTGCCAGCAGCTTAGTCTCATCGGGGAGTGGGGCCAACGTCCTGACTTTC. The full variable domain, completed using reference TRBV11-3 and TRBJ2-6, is EAGVVQSPRYKIIEKKQPVAFWCNPISGHNTLYWYLQNLGQGPELLIRYENEEAVDDSQLPKDRFSAERLKGVDSTLKIQPAELGDSAVYLCASSLVSSGSGANVLTFGAGSRLTVL.

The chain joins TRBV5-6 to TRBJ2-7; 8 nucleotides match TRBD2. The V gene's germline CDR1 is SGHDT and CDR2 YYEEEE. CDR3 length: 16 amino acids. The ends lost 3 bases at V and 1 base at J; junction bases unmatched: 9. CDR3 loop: CASSWGQSGGSYEQYF. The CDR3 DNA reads TGTGCCAGCAGCTGGGGACAAAGCGGGGGTTCCTACGAGCAGTACTTC.

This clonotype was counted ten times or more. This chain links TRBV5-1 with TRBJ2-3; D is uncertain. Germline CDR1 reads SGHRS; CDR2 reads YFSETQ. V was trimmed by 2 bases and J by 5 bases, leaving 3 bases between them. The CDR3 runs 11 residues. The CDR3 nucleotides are TGCGCCAGCAGCTTCGGAGATACGCAGTATTTT. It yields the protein CASSFGDTQYF.